A single sample gave rise to the 5 T cell receptor beta chains below, sequenced in a study of CD8 T cells in Susac syndrome. RNA amounts of roughly 0.45 to 1 ug underwent reverse transcription with random hexamers. A single record per CDR3 protein comes from TCRdb applying MiXCR to the immunoSEQ multiplex PCR reads. Here the sample spans 95,000 to 150,000 distinct CDR3 sequences, 85% to 95% being singletons. Material for sequencing was CD8+ T cells from PBMCs. The receptors shown here come from a human donor with Susac syndrome.

The rearrangement uses TRBV6-4 and TRBJ1-6; 10 bases match TRBD1. Germline assignment: CDR1 MRHNA and CDR2 SNTAGT. The ends lost 2 bases at V and 7 bases at J; junction bases unmatched: 2. This CDR3 is built from 15 residues. The CDR3 reads CASSDRTGGNSPLHF. CDR3 coding DNA: TGTGCCAGCAGTGACAGGACAGGGGGAAATTCACCCCTCCACTTT.

Here the CDR3 DNA reads TGTGCCAGCAGCTCGGGACAGAGCTATGGCTACACCTTC. This sequence encodes CASSSGQSYGYTF. The rearrangement joins TRBV13 to TRBJ1-2; 7 bases are shared with TRBD1. V dropped 4 bases and J dropped 4; count of bases not matched to a gene: 3. The CDR3 extends over 13 amino acids. Germline loops: CDR1 PRHDT, CDR2 FYEKMQ (reference sequence). Complete variable domain (other parts from reference TRBV13 and TRBJ1-2): AAGVIQSPRHLIKEKRETATLKCYPIPRHDTVYWYQQGPGQDPQFLISFYEKMQSDKGSIPDRFSAQQFSDYHSELNMSSLELGDSALYFCASSSGQSYGYTFGSGTRLTVV.

V is TRBV9 and J is TRBJ2-7; tentative D call: TRBD1 (5 bases). The CDR3 sequence is 13 residues long. V lost 0 bases and J 7 bases, leaving 11 bases between the germline ends. Looked up from germline, CDR1 is SGDLS and CDR2 is YYNGEE. The CDR3 loop reads CASSVVSSGEQYF. In DNA, the CDR3 is TGTGCCAGCAGCGTAGTGTCCTCAGGGGAGCAGTACTTC.

This clonotype has just a few counts. V is TRBV9 and J is TRBJ2-1; no clear D. Germline V lookup: CDR1 SGDLS, CDR2 YYNGEE. The V gene lost 0 bases and the J gene lost 3 bases, with 4 bases spanning the gap. This CDR3 region has 13 residues. CDR3 amino acids: CASSVGSYNEQFF. The CDR3, as DNA: TGTGCCAGCAGCGTAGGCAGCTACAATGAGCAGTTCTTC.

The gene calls are TRBV20-1 and TRBJ1-1; 10 bases fit TRBD1. The junction had 10 bases not matched to a gene; V was cut back by 0 bases and J by 6 bases. Germline-derived CDR1 and CDR2 are DFQATT and SNEGSKA (reference sequence). The length of the CDR3 is 16 residues. The DNA of the CDR3 is TGCAGTGCTAGAGATGACAGGGGGCGTTTGACTTCTGAAGCTTTCTTT. Amino acid sequence: CSARDDRGRLTSEAFF.